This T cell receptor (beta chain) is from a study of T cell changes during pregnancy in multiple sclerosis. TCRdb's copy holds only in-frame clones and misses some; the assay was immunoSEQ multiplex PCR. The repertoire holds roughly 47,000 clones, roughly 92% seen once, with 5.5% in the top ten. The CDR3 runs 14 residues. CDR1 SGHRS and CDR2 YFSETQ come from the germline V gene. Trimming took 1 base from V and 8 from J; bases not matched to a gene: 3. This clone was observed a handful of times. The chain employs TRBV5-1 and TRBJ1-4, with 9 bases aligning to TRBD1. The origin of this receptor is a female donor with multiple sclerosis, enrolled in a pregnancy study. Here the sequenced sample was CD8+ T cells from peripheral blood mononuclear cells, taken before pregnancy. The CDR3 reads CASSLTGGAEKLFF. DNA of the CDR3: TGCGCCAGCAGCTTGACAGGGGGCGCAGAAAAACTGTTTTTT.